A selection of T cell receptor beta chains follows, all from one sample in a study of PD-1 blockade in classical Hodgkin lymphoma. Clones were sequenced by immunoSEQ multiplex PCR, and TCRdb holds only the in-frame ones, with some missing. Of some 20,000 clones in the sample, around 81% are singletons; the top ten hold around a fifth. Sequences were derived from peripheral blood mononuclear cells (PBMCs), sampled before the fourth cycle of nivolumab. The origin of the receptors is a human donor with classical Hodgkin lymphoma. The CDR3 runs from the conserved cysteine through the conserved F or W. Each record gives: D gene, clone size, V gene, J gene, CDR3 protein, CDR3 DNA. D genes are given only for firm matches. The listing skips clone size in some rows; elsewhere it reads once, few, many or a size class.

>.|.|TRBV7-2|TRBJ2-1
CASSSFSGNEQFF
TGTGCCAGCAGCTCCTTTAGCGGCAATGAGCAGTTCTTC
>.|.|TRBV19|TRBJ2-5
CASSIRGIQETQYF
TGTGCCAGTAGTATCCGGGGAATCCAAGAGACCCAGTACTTC
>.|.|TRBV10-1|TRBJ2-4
CASSEGQGAKNIQYF
TGCGCCAGCAGTGAGGGGCAGGGGGCCAAAAACATTCAGTACTTC
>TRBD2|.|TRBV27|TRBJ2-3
CASSLPGGPGPDTQYF
TGTGCCAGCAGTTTACCGGGAGGGCCGGGGCCAGATACGCAGTATTTT
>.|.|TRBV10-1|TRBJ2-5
CASILSGARETQYF
TGCGCCAGCATCCTATCGGGGGCCCGAGAGACCCAGTACTTC
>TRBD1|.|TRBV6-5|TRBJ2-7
CASSYDGTGSYEQYF
TGTGCCAGCAGTTACGACGGGACAGGGTCCTACGAGCAGTACTTC
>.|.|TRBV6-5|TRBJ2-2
CASSYGTVSNTGELFF
TGTGCCAGCAGTTACGGCACCGTCTCGAACACCGGGGAGCTGTTTTTT
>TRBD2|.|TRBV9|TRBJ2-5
CASSPKGLAGSQETQYF
TGTGCCAGCAGCCCAAAGGGACTAGCGGGGAGCCAAGAGACCCAGTACTTC
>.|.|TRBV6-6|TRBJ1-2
CASSPQVGQGEGYTF
TGTGCCAGCAGTCCCCAGGTGGGCCAGGGCGAGGGCTACACCTTC
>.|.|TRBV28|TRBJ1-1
CAHRRGNTEAFF
TGTGCCCACCGTCGGGGAAACACTGAAGCTTTCTTT
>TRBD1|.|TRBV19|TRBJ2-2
CASSEQGAPGELFF
TGTGCCAGTAGCGAACAGGGGGCTCCCGGGGAGCTGTTTTTT
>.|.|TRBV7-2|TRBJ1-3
CASSLASQGNTIYF
TGTGCCAGCAGCTTAGCCTCACAGGGAAACACCATATATTTT
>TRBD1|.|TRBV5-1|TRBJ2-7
CASSLIGTGGYEQYF
TGCGCCAGCAGCTTGATCGGGACAGGGGGCTACGAGCAGTACTTC
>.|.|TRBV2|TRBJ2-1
CASSEEFSGSYNEQFF
TGTGCCAGCAGTGAAGAATTTAGCGGCTCCTACAATGAGCAGTTCTTC
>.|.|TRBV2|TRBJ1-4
CASSIWGGWNEKLFF
TGTGCCAGCAGTATCTGGGGAGGGTGGAATGAAAAACTGTTTTTT
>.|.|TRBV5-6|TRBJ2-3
CASSFPGRYTDTQYF
TGTGCCAGCAGCTTTCCGGGACGGTACACAGATACGCAGTATTTT
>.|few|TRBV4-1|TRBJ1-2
CASSQATGLLDGYTF
TGCGCCAGCAGCCAAGCAACAGGACTTTTGGATGGCTACACCTTC
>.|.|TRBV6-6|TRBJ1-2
CASRPDWGAYGYTF
TGTGCCAGCAGACCTGATTGGGGGGCTTATGGCTACACCTTC
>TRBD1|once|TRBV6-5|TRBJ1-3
CASSYGTGRTNTIYF
TGTGCCAGCAGTTACGGGACAGGGAGAACAAACACCATATATTTT
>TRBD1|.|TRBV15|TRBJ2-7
CATSRDTGGEQYF
TGTGCCACCAGCAGGGATACAGGGGGCGAGCAGTACTTC
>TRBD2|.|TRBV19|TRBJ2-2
CASIGVTSGGPTTGELFF
TGTGCCAGTATAGGGGTGACTAGCGGGGGCCCTACCACCGGGGAGCTGTTTTTT
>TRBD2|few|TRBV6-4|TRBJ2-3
CASSDRAGTDTQYF
TGTGCCAGCAGTGACAGAGCGGGAACGGATACGCAGTATTTT
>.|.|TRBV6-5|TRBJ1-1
CAVRAGMRSTEAFF
TGTGCCGTACGAGCGGGGATGAGGAGCACTGAAGCTTTCTTT
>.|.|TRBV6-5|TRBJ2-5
CASSSSWQTQYF
TGTGCCAGCAGCTCCTCCTGGCAGACCCAGTACTTC
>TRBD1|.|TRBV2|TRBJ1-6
CASRLEPGGPLYNSPLHF
TGTGCCAGCAGGCTAGAGCCAGGGGGCCCCCTTTATAATTCACCCCTCCACTTT
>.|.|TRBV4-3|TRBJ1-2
CASSQEVLPGGYTF
TGCGCCAGCAGCCAAGAAGTACTCCCCGGGGGCTACACCTTC
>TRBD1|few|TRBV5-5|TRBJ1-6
CASSLWDRDSSPLHF
TGTGCCAGCAGCTTATGGGACAGGGACTCTTCACCCCTCCACTTT
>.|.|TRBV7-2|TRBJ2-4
CASSTHPFEIAKNIQYF
TGTGCCAGCAGCACCCACCCCTTTGAAATAGCCAAAAACATTCAGTACTTC
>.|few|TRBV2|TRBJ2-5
CASSGILAETQYF
TGTGCCAGCAGTGGAATTCTAGCGGAGACCCAGTACTTC
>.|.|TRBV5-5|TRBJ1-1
CASSRRPDGSMNTEAFF
TGTGCCAGCAGCCGTAGACCGGATGGGTCAATGAACACTGAAGCTTTCTTT
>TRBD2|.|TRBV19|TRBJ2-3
CASSIVAGNTDTQYF
TGTGCCAGTAGTATAGTAGCGGGGAACACAGATACGCAGTATTTT
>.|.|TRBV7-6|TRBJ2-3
CASNPWWGWGDTQYF
TGTGCCAGCAACCCTTGGTGGGGGTGGGGAGATACGCAGTATTTT
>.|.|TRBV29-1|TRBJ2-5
CSVAFMYQETQYF
TGCAGCGTTGCCTTTATGTACCAAGAGACCCAGTACTTC
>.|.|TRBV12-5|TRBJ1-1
CASGLVVRGNTEAFF
TGTGCTAGTGGTTTGGTAGTCAGGGGGAACACTGAAGCTTTCTTT
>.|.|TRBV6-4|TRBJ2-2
CASSGGPGINTGELFF
TGTGCCAGCAGCGGGGGCCCCGGGATCAACACCGGGGAGCTGTTTTTT
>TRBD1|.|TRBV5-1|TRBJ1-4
CASSSGDRMGEKLFF
TGCGCCAGCAGCTCCGGGGACAGGATGGGTGAAAAACTGTTTTTT
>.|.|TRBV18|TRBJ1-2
CASSPVGGKDGYTF
TGTGCCAGCTCACCAGTTGGAGGGAAGGACGGCTACACCTTC
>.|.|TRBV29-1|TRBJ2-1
CSVEKGPEQFF
TGCAGCGTTGAGAAGGGACCTGAGCAGTTCTTC
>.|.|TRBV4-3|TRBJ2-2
CASSQPAPPAGELFF
TGCGCCAGCAGCCAACCCGCCCCGCCCGCGGGGGAGCTGTTTTTT
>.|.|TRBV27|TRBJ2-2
CASRPRWSADTGELFF
TGTGCCAGCAGACCCAGGTGGTCAGCGGACACCGGGGAGCTGTTTTTT
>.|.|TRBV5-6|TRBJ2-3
CASSLETGTSDTQYF
TGTGCCAGCAGCTTGGAGACAGGGACTTCGGATACGCAGTATTTT
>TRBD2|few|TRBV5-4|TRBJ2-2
CASSVSGLADANTGELFF
TGTGCCAGCAGCGTATCGGGACTAGCGGACGCGAACACCGGGGAGCTGTTTTTT